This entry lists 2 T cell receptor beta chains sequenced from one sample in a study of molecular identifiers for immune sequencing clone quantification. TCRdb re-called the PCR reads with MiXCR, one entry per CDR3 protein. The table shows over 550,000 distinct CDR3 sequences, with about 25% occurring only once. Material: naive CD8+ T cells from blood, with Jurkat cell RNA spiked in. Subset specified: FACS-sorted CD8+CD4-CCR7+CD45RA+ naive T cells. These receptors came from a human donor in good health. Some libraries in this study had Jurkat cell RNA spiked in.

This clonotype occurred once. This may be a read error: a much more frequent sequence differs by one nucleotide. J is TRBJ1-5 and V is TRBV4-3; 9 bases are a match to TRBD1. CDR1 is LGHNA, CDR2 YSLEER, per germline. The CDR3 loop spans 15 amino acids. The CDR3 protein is CASSQGQGTNQPQQF. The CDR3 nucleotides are TGCGCCAGCAGCCAGGGACAGGGTACCAATCAGCCCCAGCAGTTT.

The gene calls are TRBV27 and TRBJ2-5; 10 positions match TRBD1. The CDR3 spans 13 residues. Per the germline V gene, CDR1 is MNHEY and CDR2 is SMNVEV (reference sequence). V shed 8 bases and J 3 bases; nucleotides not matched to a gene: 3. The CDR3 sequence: CASRGQGKETQYF. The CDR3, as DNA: TGTGCCAGCCGGGGACAGGGGAAAGAGACCCAGTACTTC.